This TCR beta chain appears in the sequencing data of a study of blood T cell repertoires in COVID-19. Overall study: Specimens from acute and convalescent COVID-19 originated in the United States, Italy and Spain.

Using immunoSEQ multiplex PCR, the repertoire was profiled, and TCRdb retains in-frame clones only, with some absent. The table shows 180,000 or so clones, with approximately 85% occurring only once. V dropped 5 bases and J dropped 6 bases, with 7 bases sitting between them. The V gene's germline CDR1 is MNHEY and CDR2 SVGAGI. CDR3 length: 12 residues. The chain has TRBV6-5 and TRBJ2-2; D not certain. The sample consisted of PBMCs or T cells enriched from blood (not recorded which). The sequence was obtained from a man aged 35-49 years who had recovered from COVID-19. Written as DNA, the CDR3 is TGTGCCAGCAGTCCTACTGCCGGGGAGCTGTTTTTT. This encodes CASSPTAGELFF.